This T cell receptor beta chain was identified in a study of cytotoxic CD8 clonotypes in ibrutinib-treated CLL. Study information: Per sample, productive templates averaged around 250,000 and productive rearrangements averaged 94,082.

The protocol was immunoSEQ multiplex PCR, while the TCRdb copy is restricted to in-frame clones and leaves out a portion. The sample carries tens of thousands of clones, roughly 86% recorded once. Comment on this clone: Its target is not known.

Study results and limitations: Treatment left the uncommon public clonotypes either contracted or stable in frequency. Sampling times differed between sustained-remission and progressing patients.

Germline lookup yields CDR1 SQVTM and CDR2 ANQGSEA. The CDR3 extends over 14 amino acids. J gave up 3 bases and V 6 bases, and 8 bases lay outside the gene matches. The chain carries TRBV29-1 and TRBJ1-5, with TRBD1 matching 7 bases. The material was PBMCs, obtained before ibrutinib treatment. The TCR was taken from a human donor with chronic lymphocytic leukemia. The CDR3 loop is CSVGDSEANQPQHF. The CDR3 DNA reads TGCAGCGTGGGGGACAGCGAAGCCAATCAGCCCCAGCATTTT.